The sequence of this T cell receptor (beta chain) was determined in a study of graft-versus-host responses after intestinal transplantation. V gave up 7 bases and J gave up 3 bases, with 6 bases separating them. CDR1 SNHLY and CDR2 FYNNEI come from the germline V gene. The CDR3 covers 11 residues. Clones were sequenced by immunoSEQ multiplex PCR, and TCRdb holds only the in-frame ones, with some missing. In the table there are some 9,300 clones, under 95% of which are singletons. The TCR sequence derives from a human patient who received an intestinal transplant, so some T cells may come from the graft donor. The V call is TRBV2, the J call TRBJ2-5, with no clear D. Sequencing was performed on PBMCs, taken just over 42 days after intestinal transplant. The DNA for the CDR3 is TGTGCCAGCACCCTGGAAGAGACCCAGTACTTC. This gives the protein CASTLEETQYF.